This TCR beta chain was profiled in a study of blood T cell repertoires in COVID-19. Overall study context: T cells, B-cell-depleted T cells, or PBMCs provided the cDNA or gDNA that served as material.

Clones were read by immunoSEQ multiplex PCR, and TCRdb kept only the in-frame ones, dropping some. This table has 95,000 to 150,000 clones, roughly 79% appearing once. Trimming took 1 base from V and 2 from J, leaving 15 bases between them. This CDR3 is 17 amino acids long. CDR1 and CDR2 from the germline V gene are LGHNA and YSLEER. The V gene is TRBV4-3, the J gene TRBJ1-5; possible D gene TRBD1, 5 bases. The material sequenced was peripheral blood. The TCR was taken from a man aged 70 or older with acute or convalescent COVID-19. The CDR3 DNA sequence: TGCGCCAGCAGCCAAGTCCGCGAAAGGGGTGGCAATCAGCCCCAGCATTTT. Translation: CASSQVRERGGNQPQHF.